This entry is about one TCR beta chain. Its antigen is not known. Sequencing used immunoSEQ multiplex PCR; TCRdb keeps in-frame clones, though not all of them. The sample shows fewer than 50,000 clones, around 73% of them seen only once. These data are taken from a study of early stage breast cancer tumors. As for the study in general: Of some 17 invasive breast tumors, about twelve were hormone receptor-positive, HER2-negative. Invasive lobular carcinomas made up four of 12 ER+/PR+/HER2- tumors.

The study, taken as a whole, reports: Comparing each tissue with blood distinguished tumor from normal in most of the 16 patients. Compared with adjacent normal breast, tumors showed approximately 2.5-fold denser, more clonal T cells.

The length of the CDR3 is 14 residues. V was pared by 7 bases and J by 3 bases, with 17 bases between. Germline CDR1 and CDR2: SQVTM and ANQGSEA. Sequenced sample: blood. The chain links TRBV29-1 to TRBJ2-3; TRBD1 is a possible D gene (6 bases). The receptor was isolated from a person aged 45-65 years with breast cancer. CDR3 sequence: CSALTGLGTDTQYF. The CDR3, as DNA: TGCAGCGCTCTTACAGGGTTGGGAACAGATACGCAGTATTTT.